The clone carrying this T cell receptor (beta chain) was detected many times. Its cognate antigen is unknown. This specimen belongs to a study of T-cell reconstitution after alpha-beta-depleted transplantation in children. General study points: Among T cells one year after transplant, newly produced cells accounted for most counts and diversity.

As it was prepared, the TCRbeta library received unique molecular identifiers. MiXCR was run by TCRdb on the PCR reads, yielding one entry per CDR3 protein. The sample gives over 90,000 distinct CDR3 sequences, 6% to 9% of which show up once; roughly 17% is in the top ten. This CDR3 is built from 13 residues. Germline V gives CDR1 SQVTM, CDR2 ANQGSEA. The germline V and J ends were trimmed by 8 bases and 6 bases, with 18 bases remaining between them. The chain has TRBV29-1 and TRBJ2-3; D remains unclear. This specimen was PBMCs, taken before TCRalphabeta/CD19-depleted stem cell transplant. This receptor was obtained from a boy aged 2 to 9 with acute lymphoblastic leukemia, due to receive a stem cell transplant. The CDR3 region is CSSVGFSSDTQYF. CDR3 in DNA: TGCAGCTCTGTGGGGTTTTCCTCCGATACGCAGTATTTT.